The source of this T cell receptor beta chain is a study of blood T cell repertoires in COVID-19. For the study at large: Acute and convalescent COVID-19 samples came from the United States, Italy and Spain. T cells, B-cell-depleted T cells, or PBMCs provided the cDNA or gDNA that served as material.

Germline lookup yields CDR1 SGHRS and CDR2 YFSETQ. CDR3 length: 15 amino acids. V lost 2 bases and J 3 bases, leaving 12 bases between the germline ends. The authors' processing: Estimation of nucleated cell counts was performed using reference gene primer amplification. Here immunoSEQ multiplex PCR was the method, and the copy in TCRdb shows in-frame clones only, minus some. The V and J calls and clone size were taken over from that table, and D and trimming were inferred from the DNA. Among approximately 380,000 clones listed, 85% were seen once. This sequence joins TRBV5-1 and TRBJ1-3; D is possibly TRBD1 (5 bases). This sequence was found in a woman under 30 with acute or convalescent COVID-19. Sequencing was performed on peripheral blood. The CDR3 spells CASSFSGLYGNTIYF. The CDR3 DNA sequence: TGCGCCAGCAGCTTCTCAGGGCTTTATGGAAACACCATATATTTT.